This T cell receptor (beta chain) was sequenced for a study of blood T cell repertoires in COVID-19 (dated by TCRdb to 2019 to 2021). Regarding the study in general: Collaborator samples came from the United States, Italy and Spain and covered acute and convalescent phases of COVID-19. The material from the prospective study consisted of cDNA or gDNA derived from T cells, B-cell-depleted T cells, or PBMCs. The dataset comprised deeply sampled blood TCRbeta repertoires from subjects exposed to, actively infected with, or recovered from COVID-19. The repertoires were released in a freely available public database meant as a resource for research on the immune response to SARS-CoV-2. The samples were drawn from the first 160 participants of the ongoing ImmuneRACE study and from 1,254 subjects provided by 6 global collaborators. Nearly every sample came with metadata listing a de-identified subject ID, COVID-19 status, age in years and sex. Where HLA class I and class II types were available, the types were taken from metadata supplied by the sample provider, not from assay-based typing. Results and caveats for the whole study, not just this receptor: The amount of clinical and demographic metadata varied by source and participant and was provided uncurated.

TCRbeta CDR3 regions were amplified from genomic DNA using the immunoSEQ Assay, a bias-controlled multiplex PCR. The original methods were these. The number of nucleated cells in each sample was estimated by amplification of reference gene primers within the assay. Sequence reads were collapsed and filtered to measure the absolute abundance of every unique TCRbeta CDR3 rearrangement. Productive Simpson clonality was computed per sample as the square root of Simpson's diversity index over productive rearrangements. TCRdb re-hosts the immuneACCESS table, in-frame sequences only. Its copies lack some clones; in the studies checked, an unresolved V gene accounts for under half of them, and the cause for the rest is not known. V, J and clone size were drawn from that table, and D and trimming were deduced from the DNA. In this sample the table shows around 220,000 clones, about 90% of which occur a single time. The leading ten clones occupy about 6% of the sample.

Note on this clone: This receptor's antigen is unknown. Base qualities were left out, and no much larger clone turns up one base away.

In the germline V gene, CDR1 corresponds to SGHDT and CDR2 to YYEEEE. From cysteine to phenylalanine, the CDR3 is 15 amino acids long. Only the CDR3 DNA stays, 45 bases, in frame from base 1. V is pruned by 4 bases and J by 6 bases, leaving 5 bases of the junction without a gene match. In the prospective study, participants were about 18 to 100 years old, resided in about two dozen geographic areas of the United States, and were enrolled through a virtual design. In the prospective study, participants were assigned to cohorts based on the clinical history participants reported in a screening survey and a study questionnaire. Each participant in the prospective study had whole blood, serum and a nasopharyngeal or oropharyngeal swab collected by mobile phlebotomists. Prospective study participants could optionally give additional blood draws and questionnaires over an approximately two-month period. Before DNA extraction, prospective study blood samples were shipped either frozen or at room temperature.

The sequencing sample was made of PBMCs or T cells enriched from blood (not recorded which). Rearrangement joined TRBV5-6 to TRBJ2-1; 12 junctional bases match TRBD2. The sequence came from a woman in her twenties or thirties with acute COVID-19. CDR3 sequence: CASSLAGGHPNEQFF. The bases read TGTGCCAGCAGCCTAGCGGGAGGGCATCCCAATGAGCAGTTCTTC. Supplemented by the reference TRBV5-6 and TRBJ2-1 proteins around the CDR3, the complete variable domain is DAGVTQSPTHLIKTRGQQVTLRCSPKSGHDTVSWYQQALGQGPQFIFQYYEEEERQRGNFPDRFSGHQFPNYSSELNVNALLLGDSALYLCASSLAGGHPNEQFFGPGTRLTVL.